A single sample gave rise to the 23 T cell receptor beta chains below, sequenced in a study of CXCR3-negative and CXCR3-positive naive CD8 T cells. General observations from the study: Naive CXCR3-positive cells had TRB CDR3s more hydrophobic than those of CXCR3-negative naive cells.

These receptors are not linked to any known antigen. UMI-labeled 5' RACE yielded the TRB cDNA libraries. TCRdb reprocessed the 5' RACE reads, keeping one entry per CDR3 protein, no DNA. The specimen's table records tens of thousands of distinct CDR3 sequences. Material for sequencing was naive CXCR3+ CD8+ T cells from blood. Noted subset: CD45RO-CCR7+CD27+CD95- naive CD8+ T cells expressing CXCR3 (TNR3+). The receptor source for this set is a human donor in good health. Some clones in this sample may be carry-over from other donors' samples.

V gene TRBV7-9 combines with J gene TRBJ1-1. The CDR3 length is 15 residues. Per the germline V gene, CDR1 is SEHNR and CDR2 is FQNEAQ (reference sequence). The CDR3 sequence: CASSASGGGNTEAFF.

The chain is built from TRBV5-1 and TRBJ2-7; TCRdb reports TRBD1, a call that lacks DNA to check it against. Germline V gene data show CDR1 as SGHRS and CDR2 as YFSETQ. The CDR3 totals 13 residues. This CDR3 is CASSTEGGYEQYF.

V is TRBV7-3 and J is TRBJ2-1. Looked up from germline, CDR1 is SGHTA and CDR2 is FQGTGA. This CDR3 spans 16 amino acids. This CDR3 reads CASSLDLQSRTDEQFF.

V and J are TRBV20-1 and TRBJ2-5; TCRdb's D call of TRBD2 is untestable without DNA. This CDR3 is built from 16 residues. Germline CDR1 reads DFQATT; CDR2 reads SNEGSKA (reference sequence). CDR3 region: CSATRWGLADQETQYF.

The chain carries TRBV15 and TRBJ2-2; TCRdb names TRBD1, which stays unverified in the absence of DNA. The CDR3 totals 14 residues. CDR1 and CDR2 from the germline V gene are LNHNV and YYDKDF (reference sequence). CDR3 loop: CATSGTGLGGELFF.

The V call is TRBV30, the J call TRBJ1-1. In germline, CDR1 is GTSNPN, CDR2 SVGIG (reference sequence). The CDR3 consists of 13 residues. CDR3 sequence: CAWSVAEGTEAFF.

The chain combines TRBV4-1 with TRBJ1-2; TCRdb designates TRBD1, a call that cannot be tested without DNA. CDR1 and CDR2 (germline): MGHRA, YSYEKL. The CDR3 runs to 15 residues. The CDR3 here is CASSPQGAASYGYTF.

The chain carries TRBV3-2 and TRBJ2-7; TCRdb indicates TRBD1, and absent DNA this call remains unverified. TRBV3-2 counts as a pseudogene. This CDR3 is 14 amino acids long. The CDR3 loop reads CASSQEDRDYEQYF.

The CDR3 region is CASSLGGDEQYF. The gene calls are TRBV6-5 and TRBJ2-7; TCRdb's D call of TRBD2 is untestable without DNA. This CDR3 has 12 residues. CDR1 is MNHEY and CDR2 is SVGAGI in the germline V gene.

The chain recombines TRBV28 with TRBJ2-7; checking the TCRdb D call of TRBD1 is not possible without DNA. The CDR3 is 13 amino acids. Germline assignment: CDR1 MDHEN and CDR2 SYDVKM. The chain's CDR3 is CASSRTGSYEQYF.

The CDR3 region is CASSYGRNSYEQYF. This chain joins TRBV7-9 and TRBJ2-7. The CDR3 is 14 amino acids. Germline lookup yields CDR1 SEHNR and CDR2 FQNEAQ (reference sequence).

The chain is built from TRBV29-1 and TRBJ2-5. Germline lookup yields CDR1 SQVTM and CDR2 ANQGSEA. This CDR3 spans 13 amino acids. CDR3 sequence reads: CSVDSWAQETQYF.

The CDR3 is CSVEDQGNIQYF. The chain couples TRBV29-1 to TRBJ2-4; TCRdb's assignment of TRBD1 cannot be checked, as there is no DNA. This CDR3 is 12 amino acids long. Germline V gene data show CDR1 as SQVTM and CDR2 as ANQGSEA.

This chain links TRBV12-5 with TRBJ2-7; TCRdb's D call of TRBD1 is untestable without DNA. The CDR3 has 14 amino acids. Germline CDR1 reads LGHNT; CDR2 reads FRNRAP. CDR3 sequence reads: CASGPGQPPYEQYF. The full variable domain, its missing parts supplied by reference TRBV12-5 and TRBJ2-7, is DARVTQTPRHKVTEMGQEVTMRCQPILGHNTVFWYRQTMMQGLELLAYFRNRAPLDDSGMPKDRFSAEMPDATLATLKIQPSEPRDSAVYFCASGPGQPPYEQYFGPGTRLTVT.

The chain is built from TRBV20-1 and TRBJ2-7. The CDR3 length is 12 residues. In germline, CDR1 is DFQATT, CDR2 SNEGSKA (reference sequence). The CDR3 sequence: CSASEPTYEQYF.

The genes are TRBV10-3 and TRBJ2-3; no DNA is available, so the TRBD2 call from TCRdb remains unchecked. The germline V gene has CDR1 ENHRY and CDR2 SYGVKD. The CDR3 spans 16 residues. The CDR3 reads CAISESEAGPADTQYF.

The chain employs TRBV7-9 and TRBJ2-1. This CDR3 region has 13 residues. CDR1 and CDR2 (germline): SEHNR, FQNEAQ (reference sequence). CDR3 in amino acids: CASSLRGYNEQFF.

This rearrangement joins TRBV7-9 to TRBJ2-3; the TRBD2 assignment by TCRdb is unverifiable without DNA. Looked up from germline, CDR1 is SEHNR and CDR2 is FQNEAQ (reference sequence). The CDR3 covers 15 residues. CDR3 sequence reads: CASSLYGGSTDTQYF.

V is TRBV7-2 and J is TRBJ1-1. The CDR3 totals 15 residues. Germline V lookup: CDR1 SGHTA, CDR2 FQGNSA. CDR3 in amino acids: CASSLEGAQNTEAFF.

The chain joins TRBV7-6 to TRBJ2-1; TCRdb's assignment of TRBD1 cannot be checked, as there is no DNA. The germline CDR1 and CDR2 sequences are SGHVS and FNYEAQ. This CDR3 contains 13 residues. This CDR3 is CASTPGSYNEQFF.

The chain joins TRBV12-1 to TRBJ1-1; the TRBD1 assignment by TCRdb is unverifiable without DNA. TRBV12-1 is a recognized pseudogene. This CDR3 comprises 20 residues. CDR3 in amino acids: CASSFATLPGQQRYLTEAFF.

The V and J genes are TRBV6-4 and TRBJ2-2; TCRdb indicates TRBD1, and absent DNA this call remains unverified. Per germline, CDR1 MRHNA and CDR2 SNTAGT. The CDR3 totals 14 residues. The CDR3 sequence: CASSDSLGAGELFF.

The chain is built from TRBV4-2 and TRBJ2-3. The V gene's germline CDR1 is LGHNA and CDR2 YNFKEQ. CDR3 length equals 17 residues. CDR3 sequence: CASSQEGSGGSTDTQYF.